This T cell receptor (beta chain) originates from a study of blood T cell repertoires in COVID-19 (dated by TCRdb to the early 2020s). Broadly, across the study: Samples from collaborators originated in the United States, Italy and Spain and spanned both the acute and convalescent phases of COVID-19. The repertoires were released in a freely available public database intended as a resource for research on the immune response to SARS-CoV-2. Samples came from the ongoing ImmuneRACE study (first 160 participants) plus 1,254 subjects from 6 global collaborators. The material from the prospective study consisted of cDNA or gDNA derived from T cells, B-cell-depleted T cells, or PBMCs. The sample metadata nearly always contained a de-identified subject ID, COVID-19 status, age in years and sex. HLA class I and class II types, where available, came from metadata supplied by the sample provider rather than from assay-based typing. The dataset comprised deeply sampled blood TCRbeta repertoires from subjects exposed to, actively infected with, or recovered from COVID-19.

Whole blood was collected in K2EDTA tubes by collaborating institutions according to the institutions' own protocols. For TCRbeta analysis, collaborator samples were shipped as frozen whole blood, as isolated PBMCs, or as DNA extracted from either sample type. CDR3 length: 18 amino acids, cysteine to phenylalanine. Left in the record is the CDR3 DNA by itself, 54 bases read in frame from the first base. After removal of 7 bases from V and 2 bases from J, the junction retains 16 bases not matched to a gene. The germline V gene provides CDR1 MDHEN and CDR2 SYDVKM. TCRbeta CDR3 regions were amplified from genomic DNA using the immunoSEQ Assay, a bias-controlled multiplex PCR. The original pipeline was this. The number of nucleated cells in each sample was estimated from the amplification of reference gene primers within the assay. To quantify the absolute abundance of each unique TCRbeta CDR3 rearrangement, sequence reads were collapsed and filtered. For each sample, productive Simpson clonality was calculated by taking the square root of Simpson's diversity index across productive rearrangements. What TCRdb holds here is the immuneACCESS table cut down to in-frame rearrangements. Part of the clones is not present; checked against another copy, under half of the missing clones reflect an unresolved V gene, and the others are unexplained. From that table come the V and J calls and clone size; the DNA was used to work out D and trimming. The sample has roughly 100,000 clones on record, roughly 80% of them singletons. 19% of the sample belongs to the ten largest clones.

This clone was observed a few times. Its antigen remains undetermined. Base-call qualities are not available, and no considerably larger clone is one nucleotide away. Beyond this particular receptor, the publication reports: The quantity of clinical and demographic metadata differed by source and by participant and was supplied without curation.

This chain joins TRBV28 to TRBJ2-7; the central 11 bases match TRBD2. Sequenced sample: peripheral blood. This receptor was taken from a human donor in a cohort sampled during active COVID-19. For the CDR3, the sequence is CASTRGLAAWSRPYEQYF. The DNA is as follows: TGTGCCAGCACCAGGGGACTAGCGGCTTGGAGTAGACCCTACGAGCAGTACTTC.